Presented here are 8 T cell receptor beta chains from one specimen sequenced in a study of regulatory T cells in long-lasting Graves disease. Construction of the TCR beta libraries employed iRepertoire HTBI primers in conjunction with Arm-PCR of CDR3 regions. TCRdb re-called the multiplex PCR reads through MiXCR, storing one row per CDR3 protein. The table records 600,000 to 850,000 distinct CDR3 sequences, around 30% of them present only once. Time point: persistent/refractory GD, antithyroid drugs over 5 years with positive TRAb. With RNA extracted from PBMCs as input, the TCR library was made. Source: peripheral blood mononuclear cells (PBMCs), taken when the disease was refractory, from a patient treated with antithyroid drugs. All receptors derive from a female donor with Graves disease.

This rearrangement joins TRBV12-3 or TRBV12-4 to TRBJ1-5; D perhaps matches TRBD1 (6 bases). This CDR3 has 16 residues. V lost 4 bases, J lost 0 bases, and 13 bases lay in between. The CDR3: CASSSGQFYSNQPQHF. CDR3 DNA sequence: TGTGCCAGCAGTTCCGGACAGTTTTATAGCAATCAGCCCCAGCATTTT.

This chain links TRBV6-1 with TRBJ1-5, with TRBD1 matching 8 bases. Per the germline V gene, CDR1 is MNHNS and CDR2 is SASEGT. The CDR3 has 14 amino acids. J was trimmed by 3 bases and V by 10 bases; bases with no gene match: 8. CDR3 protein: CAILAGGYNQPQHF. CDR3 DNA: TGTGCCATCCTTGCAGGGGGCTACAATCAGCCCCAGCATTTT.

V and J are TRBV28 and TRBJ2-7; possibly TRBD2 for D (6 bases). The closer fit of TRBJ2-5 to the DNA end suggests the J call may be wrong. CDR3 length: 15 residues. Germline CDR1 reads MDHEN; CDR2 reads SYDVKM. CDR3 DNA sequence: TGTGCCAGCAGTTCGACAAGACCCGGGGGAGAGACCCAGTACTTC. It specifies CASSSTRPGGETQYF.

This clonotype was observed a few times. The chain is built from TRBV9 and TRBJ2-5; TRBD2 agrees at 11 bases. Trimming took 3 bases from V and 5 from J; bases not matched to a gene: 3. This CDR3 has 14 residues. Per germline, CDR1 SGDLS and CDR2 YYNGEE. DNA of the CDR3: TGTGCCAGCAGCGCTAGCGGGAGGTCGGAGACCCAGTACTTC. This codes for CASSASGRSETQYF.

The gene calls are TRBV28 and TRBJ1-5, with TRBD1 as a possible D gene (5 bases). Germline CDR1 reads MDHEN; CDR2 reads SYDVKM. The CDR3 sequence is 15 residues long. Trimming pared 5 bases from V and 0 bases from J, leaving 11 bases between. CDR3 nucleotide sequence: TGTGCCAGCAGTATACAGGCATATAGCAATCAGCCCCAGCATTTT. Translated, it gives CASSIQAYSNQPQHF.

This clonotype showed up just a few times. The CDR3 here is CSVHLLSSAETQYF. The CDR3 nucleotides read TGCAGCGTCCACCTCCTTTCTAGCGCCGAGACCCAGTACTTC. The chain joins TRBV29-1 to TRBJ2-5; the D gene is possibly TRBD2 (6 bases). The CDR3 sequence is 14 residues long. V gave up 6 bases and J gave up 5 bases, with 19 bases separating them. Germline CDR1 SQVTM, CDR2 ANQGSEA.

This clonotype was seen a few times. The V gene is TRBV7-3, the J gene TRBJ2-5; no reliable D call. The CDR3 extends over 16 amino acids. Germline lookup yields CDR1 SGHTA and CDR2 FQGTGA. The germline V and J ends were trimmed by 0 bases and 3 bases, with 14 bases remaining between them. The CDR3 spells CASSLTGNPPEETQYF. In DNA, the CDR3 is TGTGCCAGCAGCTTAACGGGGAACCCTCCCGAAGAGACCCAGTACTTC.

J is TRBJ1-5 and V is TRBV6-1, with 9 bases aligning to TRBD1. The CDR3 runs to 15 residues. Germline CDR1 MNHNS, CDR2 SASEGT. V shed 4 bases and J 4 bases; nucleotides not matched to a gene: 5. This chain's CDR3 is CASSVEQGANQPQHF. CDR3 bases: TGTGCCAGCAGTGTAGAACAGGGGGCGAATCAGCCCCAGCATTTT.